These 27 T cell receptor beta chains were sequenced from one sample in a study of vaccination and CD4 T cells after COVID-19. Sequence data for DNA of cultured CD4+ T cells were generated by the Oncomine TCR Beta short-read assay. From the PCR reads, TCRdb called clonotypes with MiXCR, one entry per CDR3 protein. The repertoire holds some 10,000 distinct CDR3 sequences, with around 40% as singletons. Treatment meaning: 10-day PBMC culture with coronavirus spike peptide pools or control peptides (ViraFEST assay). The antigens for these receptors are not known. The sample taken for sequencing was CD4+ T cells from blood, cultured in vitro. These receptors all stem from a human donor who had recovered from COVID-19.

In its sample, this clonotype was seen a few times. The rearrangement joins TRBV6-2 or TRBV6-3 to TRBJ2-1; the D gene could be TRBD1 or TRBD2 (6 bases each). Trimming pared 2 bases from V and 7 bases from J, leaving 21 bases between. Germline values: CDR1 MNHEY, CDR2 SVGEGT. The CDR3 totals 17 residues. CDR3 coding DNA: TGTGCCAGCAGTTACGTTACGGGATCGGGGGCAAGAAATGAGCAGTTCTTC. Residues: CASSYVTGSGARNEQFF.

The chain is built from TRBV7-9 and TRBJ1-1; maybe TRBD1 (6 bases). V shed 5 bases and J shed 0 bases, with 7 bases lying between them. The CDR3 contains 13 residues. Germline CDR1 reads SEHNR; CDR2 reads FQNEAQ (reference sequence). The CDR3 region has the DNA TGTGCCAGCAGCCGGACAGTGAACACTGAAGCTTTCTTT. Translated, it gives CASSRTVNTEAFF.

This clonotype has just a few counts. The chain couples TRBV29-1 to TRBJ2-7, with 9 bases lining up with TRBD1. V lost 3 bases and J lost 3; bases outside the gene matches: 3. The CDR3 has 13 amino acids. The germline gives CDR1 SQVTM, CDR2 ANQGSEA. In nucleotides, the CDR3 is TGCAGCGTTGAGGGGGACAGGGTCTACGAGCAGTACTTC. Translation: CSVEGDRVYEQYF.

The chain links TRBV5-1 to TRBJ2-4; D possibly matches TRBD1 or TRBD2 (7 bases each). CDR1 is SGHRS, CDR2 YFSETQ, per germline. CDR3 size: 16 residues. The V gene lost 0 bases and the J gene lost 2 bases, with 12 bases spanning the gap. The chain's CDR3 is CASSLGEGASKNIQYF. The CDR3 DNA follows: TGCGCCAGCAGCTTGGGGGAGGGGGCATCCAAAAACATTCAGTACTTC.

CDR3 residues: CASSLSIETQYF. CDR3 sequence (DNA): TGTGCCAGCAGCTTATCGATTGAGACCCAGTACTTC. The V and J genes are TRBV7-9 and TRBJ2-5; no clear D gene. The germline V gene encodes CDR1 SEHNR and CDR2 FQNEAQ (reference sequence). V lost 2 bases, J lost 5 bases, and 6 bases lay in between. This CDR3 is 12 amino acids long.

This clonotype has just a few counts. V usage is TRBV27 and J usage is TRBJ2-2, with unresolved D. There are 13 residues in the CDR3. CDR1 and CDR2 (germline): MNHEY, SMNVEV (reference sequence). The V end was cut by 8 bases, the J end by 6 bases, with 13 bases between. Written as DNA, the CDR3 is TGTGCCAGCTCTAGGAAAGGCTCCGGGGAGCTGTTTTTT. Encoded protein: CASSRKGSGELFF.

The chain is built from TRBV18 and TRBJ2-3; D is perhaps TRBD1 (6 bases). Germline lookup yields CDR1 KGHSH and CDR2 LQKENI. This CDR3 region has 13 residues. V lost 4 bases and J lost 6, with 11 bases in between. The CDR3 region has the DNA TGTGCCAGCTCACTACATGACAGGGATACGCAGTATTTT. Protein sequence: CASSLHDRDTQYF. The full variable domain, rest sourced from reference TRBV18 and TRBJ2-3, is NAGVMQNPRHLVRRRGQEARLRCSPMKGHSHVYWYRQLPEEGLKFMVYLQKENIIDESGMPKERFSAEFPKEGPSILRIQQVVRGDSAAYFCASSLHDRDTQYFGPGTRLTVL.

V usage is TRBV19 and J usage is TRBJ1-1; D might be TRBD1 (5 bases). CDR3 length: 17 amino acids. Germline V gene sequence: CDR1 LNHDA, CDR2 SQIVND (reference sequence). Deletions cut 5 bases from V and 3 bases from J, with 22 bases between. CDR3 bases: TGTGCCAGTAGTTCGTTCACGAGCAGAACAGGTTACACTGAAGCTTTCTTT. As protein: CASSSFTSRTGYTEAFF. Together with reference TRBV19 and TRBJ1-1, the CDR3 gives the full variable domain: DGGITQSPKYLFRKEGQNVTLSCEQNLNHDAMYWYRQDPGQGLRLIYYSQIVNDFQKGDIAEGYSVSREKKESFPLTVTSAQKNPTAFYLCASSSFTSRTGYTEAFFGQGTRLTVV.

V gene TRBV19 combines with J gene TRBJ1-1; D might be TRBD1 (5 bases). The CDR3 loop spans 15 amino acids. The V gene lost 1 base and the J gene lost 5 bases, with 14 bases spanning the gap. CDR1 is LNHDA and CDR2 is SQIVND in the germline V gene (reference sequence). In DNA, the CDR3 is TGTGCCAGTAGTATAGGGACGGGGAGGGGAACTGAAGCTTTCTTT. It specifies CASSIGTGRGTEAFF.

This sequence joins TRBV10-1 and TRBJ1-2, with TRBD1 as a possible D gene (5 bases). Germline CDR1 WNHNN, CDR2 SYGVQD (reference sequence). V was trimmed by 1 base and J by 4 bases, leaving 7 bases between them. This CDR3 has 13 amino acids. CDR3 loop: CASSEWGSYGYTF. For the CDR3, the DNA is TGCGCCAGCAGTGAGTGGGGCAGCTATGGCTACACCTTC.

The CDR3 is CSAMRGTDTQYF. CDR3 DNA sequence: TGCAGTGCTATGAGGGGCACAGATACGCAGTATTTT. The V and J genes are TRBV20-1 and TRBJ2-3; possibly TRBD2 for D (5 bases). Germline CDR1 DFQATT, CDR2 SNEGSKA (reference sequence). V lost 4 bases to trimming and J lost 1 base, with 6 bases between them. The CDR3 length is 12 residues.

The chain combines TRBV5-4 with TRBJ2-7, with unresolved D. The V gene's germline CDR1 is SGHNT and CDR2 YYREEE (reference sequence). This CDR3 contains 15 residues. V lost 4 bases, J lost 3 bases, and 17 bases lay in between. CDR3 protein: CASSPAPGLYYEQYF. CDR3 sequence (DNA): TGTGCCAGCAGCCCTGCCCCGGGTCTTTACTACGAGCAGTACTTC.

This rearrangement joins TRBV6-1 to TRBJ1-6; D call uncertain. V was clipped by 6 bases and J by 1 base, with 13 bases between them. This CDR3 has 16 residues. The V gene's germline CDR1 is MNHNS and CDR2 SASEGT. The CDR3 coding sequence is TGTGCCAGCAGGGGTTTAGGGTGGTCCTATAATTCACCCCTCCACTTT. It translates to CASRGLGWSYNSPLHF.

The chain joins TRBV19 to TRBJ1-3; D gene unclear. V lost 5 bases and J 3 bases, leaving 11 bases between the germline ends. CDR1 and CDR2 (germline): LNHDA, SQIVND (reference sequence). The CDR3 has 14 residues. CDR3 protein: CASSPLNLGNTIYF. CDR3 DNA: TGTGCCAGTAGTCCCCTGAACCTTGGAAACACCATATATTTT.

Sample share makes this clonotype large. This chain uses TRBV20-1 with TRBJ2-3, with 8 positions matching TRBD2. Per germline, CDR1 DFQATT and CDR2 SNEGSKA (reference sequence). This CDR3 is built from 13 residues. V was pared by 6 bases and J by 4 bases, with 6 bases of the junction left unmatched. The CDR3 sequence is CSAPRGGSDTQYF. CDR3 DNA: TGCAGTGCCCCACGGGGGGGCTCAGATACGCAGTATTTT.

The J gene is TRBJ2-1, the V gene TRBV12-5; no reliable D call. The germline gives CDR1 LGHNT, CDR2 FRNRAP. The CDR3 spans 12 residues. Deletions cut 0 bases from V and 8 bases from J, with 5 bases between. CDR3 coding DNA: TGTGCTAGTGGTTTGGTACAACATGAGCAGTTCTTC. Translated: CASGLVQHEQFF.

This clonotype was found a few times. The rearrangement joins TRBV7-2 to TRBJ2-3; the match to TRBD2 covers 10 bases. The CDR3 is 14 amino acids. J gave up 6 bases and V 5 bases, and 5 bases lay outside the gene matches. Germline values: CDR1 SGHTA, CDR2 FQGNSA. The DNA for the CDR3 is TGTGCCAGCAGCCAGCAGCGGGGGGGGGATACGCAGTATTTT. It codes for CASSQQRGGDTQYF.

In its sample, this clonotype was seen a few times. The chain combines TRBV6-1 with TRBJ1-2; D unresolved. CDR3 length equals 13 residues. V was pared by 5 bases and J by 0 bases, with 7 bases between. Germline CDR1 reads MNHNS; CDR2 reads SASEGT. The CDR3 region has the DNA TGTGCCAGCAGTCCTGCTGCTAACTATGGCTACACCTTC. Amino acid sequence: CASSPAANYGYTF.

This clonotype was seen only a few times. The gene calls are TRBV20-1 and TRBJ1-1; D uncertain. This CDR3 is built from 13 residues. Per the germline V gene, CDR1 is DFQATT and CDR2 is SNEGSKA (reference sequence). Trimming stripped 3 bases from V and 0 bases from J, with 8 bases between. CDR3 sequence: CSARYSMNTEAFF. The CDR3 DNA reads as TGCAGTGCTAGGTACAGCATGAACACTGAAGCTTTCTTT.

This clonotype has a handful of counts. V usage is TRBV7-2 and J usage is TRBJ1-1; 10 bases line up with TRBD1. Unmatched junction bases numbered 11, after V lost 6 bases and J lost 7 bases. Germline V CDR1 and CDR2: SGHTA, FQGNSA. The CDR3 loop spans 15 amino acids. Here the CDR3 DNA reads TGTGCCAGCAGAGCCGGGACAGGGGTCTCCGGTGAAGCTTTCTTT. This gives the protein CASRAGTGVSGEAFF.

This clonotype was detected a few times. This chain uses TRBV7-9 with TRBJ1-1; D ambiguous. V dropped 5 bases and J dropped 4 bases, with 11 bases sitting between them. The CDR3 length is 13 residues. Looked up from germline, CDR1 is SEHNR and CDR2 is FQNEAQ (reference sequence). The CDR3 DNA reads TGTGCCAGCAGCAGTAAAGATGGCACTGAAGCTTTCTTT. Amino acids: CASSSKDGTEAFF.

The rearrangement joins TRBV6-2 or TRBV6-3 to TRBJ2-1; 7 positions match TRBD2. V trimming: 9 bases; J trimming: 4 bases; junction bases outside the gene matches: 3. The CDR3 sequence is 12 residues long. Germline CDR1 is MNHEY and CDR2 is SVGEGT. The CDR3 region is CASGGGYNEQFF. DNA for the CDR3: TGTGCCAGTGGGGGAGGGTACAATGAGCAGTTCTTC.

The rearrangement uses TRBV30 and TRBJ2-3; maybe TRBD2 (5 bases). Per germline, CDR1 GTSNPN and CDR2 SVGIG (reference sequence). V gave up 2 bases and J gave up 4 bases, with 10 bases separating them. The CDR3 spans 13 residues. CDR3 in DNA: TGTGCCTGGAGTCCCGGGGAACCAGATACGCAGTATTTT. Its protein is CAWSPGEPDTQYF.

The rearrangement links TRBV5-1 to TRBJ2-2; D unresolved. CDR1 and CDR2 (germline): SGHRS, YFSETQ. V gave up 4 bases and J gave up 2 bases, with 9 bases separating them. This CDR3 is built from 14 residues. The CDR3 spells CASSRTPNTGELFF. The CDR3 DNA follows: TGCGCCAGCAGCCGGACCCCTAACACCGGGGAGCTGTTTTTT.

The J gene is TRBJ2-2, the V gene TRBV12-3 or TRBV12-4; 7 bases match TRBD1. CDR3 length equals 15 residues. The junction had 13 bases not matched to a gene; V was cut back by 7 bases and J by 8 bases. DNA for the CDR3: TGTGCCAGCACCCTAGGACCAGGGGGTGCAGGGGAGCTGTTTTTT. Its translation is CASTLGPGGAGELFF.

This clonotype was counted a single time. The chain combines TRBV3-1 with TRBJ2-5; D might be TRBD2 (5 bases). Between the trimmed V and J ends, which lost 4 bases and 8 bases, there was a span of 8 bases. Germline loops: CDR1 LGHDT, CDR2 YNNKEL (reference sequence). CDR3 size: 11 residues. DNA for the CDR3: TGTGCCAGCAGCCTCCCGGGAACCCAGTACTTC. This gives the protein CASSLPGTQYF.

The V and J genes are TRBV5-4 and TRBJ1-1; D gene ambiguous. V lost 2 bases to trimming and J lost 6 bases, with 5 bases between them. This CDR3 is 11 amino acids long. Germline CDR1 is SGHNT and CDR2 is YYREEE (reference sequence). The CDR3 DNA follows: TGTGCCAGCAGCTTAAACGCTGAAGCTTTCTTT. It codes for CASSLNAEAFF.